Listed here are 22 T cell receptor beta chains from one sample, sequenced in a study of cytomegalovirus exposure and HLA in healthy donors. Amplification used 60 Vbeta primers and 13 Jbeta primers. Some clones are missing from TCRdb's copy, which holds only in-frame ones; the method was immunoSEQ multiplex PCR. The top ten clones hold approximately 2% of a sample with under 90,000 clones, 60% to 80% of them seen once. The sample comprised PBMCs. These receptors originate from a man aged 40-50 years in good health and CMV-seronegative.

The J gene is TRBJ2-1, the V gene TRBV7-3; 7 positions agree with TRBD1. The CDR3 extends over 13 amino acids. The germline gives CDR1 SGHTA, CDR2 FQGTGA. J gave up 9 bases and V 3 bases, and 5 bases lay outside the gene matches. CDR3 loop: CASSLISGGEQFF. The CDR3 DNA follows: TGTGCCAGCAGCTTGATATCAGGGGGTGAGCAGTTCTTC.

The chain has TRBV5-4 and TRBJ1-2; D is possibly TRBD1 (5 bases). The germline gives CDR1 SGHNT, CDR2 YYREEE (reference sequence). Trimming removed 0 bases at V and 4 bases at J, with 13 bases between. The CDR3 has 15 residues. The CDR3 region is CASSLELGEGYGYTF. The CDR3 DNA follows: TGTGCCAGCAGCTTGGAATTAGGGGAGGGCTATGGCTACACCTTC.

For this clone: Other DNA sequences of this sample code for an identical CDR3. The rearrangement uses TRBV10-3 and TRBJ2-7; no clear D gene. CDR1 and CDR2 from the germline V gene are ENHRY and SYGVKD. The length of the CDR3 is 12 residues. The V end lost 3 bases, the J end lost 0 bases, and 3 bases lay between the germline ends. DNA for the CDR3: TGTGCCATCAGTGACTCCTCCTACGAGCAGTACTTC. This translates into CAISDSSYEQYF.

CDR3 nucleotides: TGTGCCAGCAGCTTAAGCGGGAGAACCTACAATGAGCAGTTCTTC. Translating it yields CASSLSGRTYNEQFF. The chain couples TRBV5-4 to TRBJ2-1, with 8 bases matching TRBD2. Germline assignment: CDR1 SGHNT and CDR2 YYREEE (reference sequence). V was pared by 2 bases and J by 2 bases, with 3 bases of the junction left unmatched. The CDR3 has 15 amino acids.

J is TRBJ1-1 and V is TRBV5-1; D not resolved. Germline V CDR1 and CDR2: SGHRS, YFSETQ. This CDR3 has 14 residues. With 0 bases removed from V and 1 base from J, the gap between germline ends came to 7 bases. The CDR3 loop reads CASSLVSPNTEAFF. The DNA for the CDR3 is TGCGCCAGCAGCTTGGTCTCTCCGAACACTGAAGCTTTCTTT. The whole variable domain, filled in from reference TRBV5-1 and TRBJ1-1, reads KAGVTQTPRYLIKTRGQQVTLSCSPISGHRSVSWYQQTPGQGLQFLFEYFSETQRNKGNFPGRFSGRQFSNSRSEMNVSTLELGDSALYLCASSLVSPNTEAFFGQGTRLTVV.

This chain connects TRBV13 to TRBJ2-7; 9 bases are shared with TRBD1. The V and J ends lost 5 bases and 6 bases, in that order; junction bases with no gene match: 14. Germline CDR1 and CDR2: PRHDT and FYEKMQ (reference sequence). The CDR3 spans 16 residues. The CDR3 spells CASSPPGTGFTVEQYF. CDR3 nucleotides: TGTGCCAGCAGCCCCCCCGGGACAGGGTTCACGGTCGAGCAGTACTTC.

The CDR3 loop reads CASSLRAASSYNEQFF. The CDR3 region has the DNA TGTGCCAGCAGTTTGAGGGCGGCGAGCTCCTACAATGAGCAGTTCTTC. The chain recombines TRBV25-1 with TRBJ2-1, with a weak D call TRBD2 (5 bases). Looked up from germline, CDR1 is MGHDK and CDR2 is SYGVNS. This CDR3 is built from 16 residues. Trimming removed 5 bases from V and 0 bases from J, with 14 bases in between.

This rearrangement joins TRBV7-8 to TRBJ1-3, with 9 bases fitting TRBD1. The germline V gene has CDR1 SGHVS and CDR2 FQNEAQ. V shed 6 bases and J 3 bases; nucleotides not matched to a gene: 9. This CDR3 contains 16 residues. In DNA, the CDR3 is TGTGCCAGCAGACCGGGACAGGGAGCGGTTGGAAACACCATATATTTT. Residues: CASRPGQGAVGNTIYF.

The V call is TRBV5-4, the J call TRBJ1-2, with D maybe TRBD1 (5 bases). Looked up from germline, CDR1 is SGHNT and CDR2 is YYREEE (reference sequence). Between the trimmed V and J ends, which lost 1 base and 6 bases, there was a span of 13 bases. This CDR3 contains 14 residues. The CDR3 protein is CASSLTGQGNGYTF. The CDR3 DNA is TGTGCCAGCAGCTTGACTGGGCAGGGAAATGGCTACACCTTC.

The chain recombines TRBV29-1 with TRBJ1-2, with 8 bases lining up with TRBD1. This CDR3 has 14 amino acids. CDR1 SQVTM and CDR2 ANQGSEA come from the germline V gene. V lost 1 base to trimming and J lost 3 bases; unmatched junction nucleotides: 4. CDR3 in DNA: TGCAGCGTTGAAGTAACAGGGGGGTACTATGGCTACACCTTC. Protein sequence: CSVEVTGGYYGYTF.

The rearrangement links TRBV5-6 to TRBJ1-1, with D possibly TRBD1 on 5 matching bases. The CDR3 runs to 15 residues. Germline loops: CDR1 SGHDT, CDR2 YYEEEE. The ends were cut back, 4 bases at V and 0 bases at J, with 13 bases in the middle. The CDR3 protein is CASSGRQSMNTEAFF. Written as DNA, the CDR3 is TGTGCCAGCAGCGGGCGACAGAGCATGAACACTGAAGCTTTCTTT.

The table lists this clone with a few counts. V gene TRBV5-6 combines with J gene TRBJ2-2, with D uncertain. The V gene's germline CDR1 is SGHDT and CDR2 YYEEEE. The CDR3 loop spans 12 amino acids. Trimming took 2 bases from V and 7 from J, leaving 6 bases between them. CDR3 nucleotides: TGTGCCAGCAGCTTACCGGTCGGGGAGCTGTTTTTT. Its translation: CASSLPVGELFF.

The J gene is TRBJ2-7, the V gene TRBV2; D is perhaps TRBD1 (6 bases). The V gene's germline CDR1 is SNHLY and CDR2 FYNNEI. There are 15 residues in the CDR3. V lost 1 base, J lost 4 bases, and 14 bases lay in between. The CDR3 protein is CASSEGGGVVYEQYF. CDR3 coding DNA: TGTGCCAGCAGTGAAGGAGGGGGAGTGGTGTACGAGCAGTACTTC.

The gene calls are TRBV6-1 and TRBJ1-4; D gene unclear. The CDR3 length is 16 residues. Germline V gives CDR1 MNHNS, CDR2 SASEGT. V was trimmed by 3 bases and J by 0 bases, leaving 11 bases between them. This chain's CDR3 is CASSETPSATNEKLFF. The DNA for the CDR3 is TGTGCCAGCAGTGAGACACCTTCTGCAACTAATGAAAAACTGTTTTTT.

This chain's CDR3 is CSARPSETQYF. For the CDR3, the DNA is TGCAGTGCTAGACCTAGCGAGACCCAGTACTTC. This sequence joins TRBV20-1 and TRBJ2-5; D may be TRBD2 (5 bases). Trimming cost V 2 bases and J 5 bases, with 6 bases left between them. The CDR3 covers 11 residues. The V gene's germline CDR1 is DFQATT and CDR2 SNEGSKA (reference sequence).

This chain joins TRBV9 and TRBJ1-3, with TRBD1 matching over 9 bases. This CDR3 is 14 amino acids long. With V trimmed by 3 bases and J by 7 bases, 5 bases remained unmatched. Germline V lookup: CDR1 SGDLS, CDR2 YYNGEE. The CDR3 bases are TGTGCCAGCAGCGAACAGGGGGCGAAGAACACCATATATTTT. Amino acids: CASSEQGAKNTIYF.

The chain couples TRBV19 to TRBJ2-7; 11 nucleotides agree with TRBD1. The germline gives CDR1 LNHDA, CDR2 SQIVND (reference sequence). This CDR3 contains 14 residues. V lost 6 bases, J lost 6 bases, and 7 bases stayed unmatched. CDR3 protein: CASSTGTGGFEQYF. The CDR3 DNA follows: TGTGCCAGTAGCACCGGGACAGGGGGATTCGAGCAGTACTTC. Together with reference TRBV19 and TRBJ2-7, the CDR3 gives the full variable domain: DGGITQSPKYLFRKEGQNVTLSCEQNLNHDAMYWYRQDPGQGLRLIYYSQIVNDFQKGDIAEGYSVSREKKESFPLTVTSAQKNPTAFYLCASSTGTGGFEQYFGPGTRLTVT.

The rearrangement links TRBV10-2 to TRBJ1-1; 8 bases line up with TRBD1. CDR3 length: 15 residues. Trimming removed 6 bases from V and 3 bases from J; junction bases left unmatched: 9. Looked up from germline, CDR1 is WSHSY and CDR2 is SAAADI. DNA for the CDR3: TGCGCCAGCAGGGACAGGGCCTCCCCAGACACTGAAGCTTTCTTT. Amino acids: CASRDRASPDTEAFF.

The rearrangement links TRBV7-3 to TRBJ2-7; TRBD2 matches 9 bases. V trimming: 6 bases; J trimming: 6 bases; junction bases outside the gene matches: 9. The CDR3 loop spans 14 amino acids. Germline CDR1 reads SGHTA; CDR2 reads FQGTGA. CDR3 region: CASSLAGGLGEQYF. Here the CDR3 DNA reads TGTGCCAGCAGTCTTGCGGGAGGGCTCGGCGAGCAGTACTTC.

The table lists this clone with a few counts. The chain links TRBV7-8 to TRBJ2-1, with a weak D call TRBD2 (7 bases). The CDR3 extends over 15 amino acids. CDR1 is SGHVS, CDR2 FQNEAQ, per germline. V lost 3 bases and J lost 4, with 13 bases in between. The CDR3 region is CASSLGGRSYNEQFF. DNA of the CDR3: TGTGCCAGCAGCTTGGGGGGGCGAAGTTACAATGAGCAGTTCTTC.

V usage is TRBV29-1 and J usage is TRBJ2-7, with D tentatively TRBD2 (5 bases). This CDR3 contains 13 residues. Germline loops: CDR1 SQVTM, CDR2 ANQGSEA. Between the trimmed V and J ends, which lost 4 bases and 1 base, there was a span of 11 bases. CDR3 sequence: CSVGRGRSYEQYF. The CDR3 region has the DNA TGCAGCGTTGGTCGGGGAAGATCCTACGAGCAGTACTTC.

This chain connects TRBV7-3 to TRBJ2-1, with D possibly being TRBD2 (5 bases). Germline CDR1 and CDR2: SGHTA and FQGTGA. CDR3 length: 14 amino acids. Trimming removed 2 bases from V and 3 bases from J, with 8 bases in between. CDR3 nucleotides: TGTGCCAGCAGCTTACTGAGCGGCTACAATGAGCAGTTCTTC. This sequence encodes CASSLLSGYNEQFF.